The subject of this entry is one T cell receptor (beta chain). Here immunoSEQ multiplex PCR was the method, and the copy in TCRdb shows in-frame clones only, minus some. The sample lists 130,000 to 150,000 clones, more than 90% occurring once. This sample is drawn from a study of control samples from healthy donors and cancer patients. Germline-derived CDR1 and CDR2 are SGHDT and YYEEEE. Trimming removed 1 base at V and 0 bases at J, with 11 bases between. The CDR3 runs to 16 residues. This clonotype originated in a man younger than 40 in good health. The J gene is TRBJ2-4, the V gene TRBV5-6, with D uncertain. The material sequenced was blood. DNA for the CDR3: TGTGCCAGCAGCTTGAGAGGCGTCCTAGCCAAAAACATTCAGTACTTC. The encoded protein is CASSLRGVLAKNIQYF.